A selection of T cell receptor beta chains follows, all from one sample in a study of spatial heterogeneity in lung cancer. TCRdb analysed the 5' RACE reads with MiXCR anew, one entry per CDR3 protein. The data hold around 2,700 distinct CDR3 sequences, with 1.9% observed a single time. Sequencing used normal lung tissue next to the tumor, obtained at surgery. All receptors come from a male donor with early-stage non-small cell lung cancer. The CDR3 runs from the conserved cysteine through the conserved F or W. A D gene is named only where the DNA matches it firmly. Expanded clones get a size class; other rows say once, few or many, or leave the size out.

clone size	V gene	D gene	CDR3 length	J gene	CDR3 protein	CDR3 DNA
medium-sized	TRBV19	TRBD1	15	TRBJ1-2	CASSPGTAASYGYTF	TGTGCCAGTAGTCCCGGGACAGCTGCCTCCTATGGCTACACCTTC
many	TRBV20-1	-	12	TRBJ2-7	CSARDLSYEQYF	TGCAGTGCTAGAGATCTGAGCTACGAGCAGTACTTC
medium-sized	TRBV7-8	-	15	TRBJ2-3	CASSLYRGPTDTQYF	TGTGCCAGCAGCTTATACAGAGGTCCCACAGATACGCAGTATTTT
many	TRBV5-5	-	16	TRBJ2-3	CASSLEIGLSTDTQYF	TGTGCCAGCAGCTTGGAAATAGGACTAAGCACAGATACGCAGTATTTT
few	TRBV20-1	TRBD2	17	TRBJ2-3	CSARVRRSRGGTDTQYF	TGCAGTGCTAGAGTAAGGAGGTCGCGGGGGGGCACAGATACGCAGTATTTT
large	TRBV11-2	-	11	TRBJ1-2	CASSALDGYTF	TGTGCCAGCAGCGCCCTAGATGGCTACACCTTC
many	TRBV6-2/TRBV6-3	-	16	TRBJ2-2	CASSYAPGTNTGELFF	TGTGCCAGCAGTTACGCCCCGGGGACGAACACCGGGGAGCTGTTTTTT
medium-sized	TRBV6-4	TRBD1	14	TRBJ2-3	CASSDGQGADTQYF	TGTGCCAGCAGTGACGGACAGGGGGCAGATACGCAGTATTTT
many	TRBV6-5	-	13	TRBJ1-2	CASTVHPREGYTF	TGTGCCAGCACTGTACACCCTCGGGAGGGCTACACCTTC
medium-sized	TRBV29-1	-	14	TRBJ2-2	CSVEVTPNTGELFF	TGCAGCGTTGAAGTTACTCCTAACACCGGGGAGCTGTTTTTT
many	TRBV29-1	-	14	TRBJ2-3	CSVETGMGTDTQYF	TGCAGCGTAGAGACGGGAATGGGCACAGATACGCAGTATTTT
-	TRBV6-1	TRBD1	17	TRBJ2-4	CASSGMGQLMWANIQYF	TGTGCCAGCAGTGGAATGGGACAGTTGATGTGGGCTAACATTCAGTACTTC
medium-sized	TRBV27	-	10	TRBJ2-7	CASSPYEQYF	TGTGCCAGCAGTCCCTACGAGCAGTACTTC
medium-sized	TRBV11-1	TRBD1	16	TRBJ2-2	CASSVRQGSNTGELFF	TGTGCCAGCAGCGTTCGACAGGGGTCGAACACCGGGGAGCTGTTTTTT
medium-sized	TRBV20-1	-	15	TRBJ2-3	CSAAGASAHTDTQYF	TGCAGTGCCGCGGGGGCCAGCGCCCACACAGATACGCAGTATTTT
few	TRBV15	-	15	TRBJ2-7	CATSREGARTYEQYF	TGTGCCACCAGCAGAGAGGGGGCCCGGACCTACGAGCAGTACTTC